The sequence of this T cell receptor beta chain was determined in a study of radiation and T cells in renal cell carcinoma. Overall study results and limits: From baseline, blood top tumor clonotypes peaked at 2 weeks post-radiation.

Time point meaning: blood 2 weeks post-SBRT. The treatment: 15 Gy SBRT to primary tumor, nephrectomy 4 weeks later. Clones were read by immunoSEQ multiplex PCR, and TCRdb kept only the in-frame ones, dropping some. The sample lists some 130,000 clones; about 81% were seen once. The CDR3 consists of 13 residues. With 6 bases removed from V and 2 bases from J, the gap between germline ends came to 11 bases. CDR1 is MDHEN and CDR2 is SYDVKM in the germline V gene. With respect to this clone: Its specificity is not known.

The gene calls are TRBV28 and TRBJ2-7; D uncertain. The material was blood, obtained from a patient whose treatment included radiotherapy and nephrectomy. This clonotype originated in a woman aged 55-70 years with renal cell carcinoma. DNA for the CDR3: TGTGCCAGCAGCCAAAGGCTAACCTACGAGCAGTACTTC. Its translation is CASSQRLTYEQYF.